This T cell receptor (beta chain) was retrieved from a study of cytomegalovirus exposure and HLA in healthy donors. Study context: The use of the same platform for the approximately 130 validation repertoires and the roughly 670 first-cohort repertoires was reported by a later analysis.

Using immunoSEQ multiplex PCR, the repertoire was profiled, and TCRdb retains in-frame clones only, with some absent. This sample carries roughly 65,000 clones, roughly 94% of them seen once, and the ten largest clones take roughly 4.4%. Study-wide results and caveats: According to the study, around 160 TCR beta chains were cytomegalovirus-associated. Most TCR sequences were uncommon, yet certain public TCRs appeared in many donors.

V was pared by 6 bases and J by 5 bases, with 6 bases of the junction left unmatched. Per the germline V gene, CDR1 is MNHEY and CDR2 is SMNVEV (reference sequence). The CDR3 sequence is 13 residues long. Concerning this clone itself: Its target is not known.

The chain has TRBV27 and TRBJ2-7; 8 bases align to TRBD1. Sequenced: PBMCs. This TCR was recovered from a young man in good health and CMV-seropositive. The CDR3 sequence: CASRETGADEQYF. As DNA, the CDR3 is TGTGCCAGCAGAGAGACAGGGGCGGACGAGCAGTACTTC.